This TCR beta chain was observed in a study of cytomegalovirus exposure and HLA in healthy donors. Points from the study as a whole: TCR beta chains numbering more than 150 were designated cytomegalovirus-associated.

As for this clone: The antigen remains undetermined.

PCR used 60 Vbeta primers and 13 Jbeta primers. Using immunoSEQ multiplex PCR, the repertoire was profiled, and TCRdb retains in-frame clones only, with some absent. The sample has 85,000 to 90,000 clones; just under 90% are singletons. Unrecorded immune exposures were likely, despite nominal health at sampling. Germline lookup yields CDR1 MDHEN and CDR2 SYDVKM. The V end lost 5 bases, the J end lost 7 bases, and 33 bases lay between the germline ends. The CDR3 loop spans 20 amino acids. The V and J genes are TRBV28 and TRBJ1-3; D remains ambiguous. This TCR derives from a young man in good health and CMV-seronegative. Source material: PBMCs. The chain's CDR3 is CASSPLILSSTGDGGNTIYF. The CDR3 bases are TGTGCCAGCAGTCCACTCATATTAAGCAGTACTGGAGATGGTGGGAACACCATATATTTT.